The text below deals with one T cell receptor beta chain. Its antigen is not identified. The data were taken from a study of neoadjuvant nivolumab and ipilimumab in lung cancer. Across the whole study: Nivolumab 3 mg/kg was given days 1, 15 and 29, plus ipilimumab 1 mg/kg day 1 in combination.

Trimming left V 4 bases short and J 4 bases short, with 14 bases between. The CDR3 length is 15 residues. Germline CDR1 is SGHNT and CDR2 is YYREEE (reference sequence). Study-wide points: Only a small number of samples underwent TCR sequencing.

Assay used: immunoSEQ multiplex PCR; TCRdb lists only in-frame clones, some missing. The sample lists roughly 28,000 clones, about 83% occurring once. The chain couples TRBV5-4 to TRBJ2-2; D gene unclear. This receptor was obtained from an adult with non-small cell lung cancer. The specimen was tumor tissue, collected after neoadjuvant nivolumab, alone or with ipilimumab, at or shortly before surgery. The CDR3 sequence is CASSPTALGTGELFF. The CDR3 bases are TGTGCCAGCAGCCCGACGGCGTTGGGCACCGGGGAGCTGTTTTTT.